The 11 T cell receptor beta chains below all came from one sample that was sequenced in a study of early T cells in non-severe SARS-CoV-2 infection. TCRdb re-called the 5' RACE reads through MiXCR, storing one row per CDR3 protein. Of about 50,000 distinct CDR3 sequences listed, more than 5.5% are singletons. This specimen was whole blood, taken at baseline. The source of these receptors is an adult who was a healthcare worker with PCR-confirmed SARS-CoV-2 infection or an uninfected control (not recorded which).

This clonotype was counted a few times. One end of the junction does not line up with germline, which may come from a read error. The V call is TRBV30, the J call TRBJ1-1; 9 bases are a match to TRBD1. Germline V gene data show CDR1 as GTSNPN and CDR2 as SVGIG (reference sequence). This CDR3 has 12 amino acids. Written as DNA, the CDR3 is TGTGCTCGGGGGGGGACAGGGTATTTGACCAGCTTT. Translated, it gives CARGGTGYLTSF.

This clonotype has a count of ten or more. The chain recombines TRBV28 with TRBJ2-7; D gene uncertain. Germline CDR1 is MDHEN and CDR2 is SYDVKM. The V and J ends lost 4 bases and 7 bases respectively, with 8 bases between them. The CDR3 totals 11 residues. The CDR3 protein is CASSSPSEQYF. For the CDR3, the DNA is TGTGCCAGCAGTTCCCCCTCTGAGCAGTACTTC.

This clonotype occurred a few times. The rearrangement links TRBV18 to TRBJ1-1; D is uncertain. This CDR3 is built from 16 residues. V lost 0 bases and J lost 0, with 11 bases in between. Germline V CDR1 and CDR2: KGHSH, LQKENI. CDR3 sequence (DNA): TGTGCCAGCTCACCACCACTACCGTTAATGAACACTGAAGCTTTCTTT. It specifies CASSPPLPLMNTEAFF.

J is TRBJ1-1 and V is TRBV5-1; 7 bases fit TRBD1. Per the germline V gene, CDR1 is SGHRS and CDR2 is YFSETQ. CDR3 length: 15 amino acids. The J segment lost 2 bases and the V segment lost 0 bases, leaving 4 bases of the junction unmatched. CDR3: CASSLADRDNTEAFF. The CDR3 DNA reads TGCGCCAGCAGCTTGGCCGACAGGGACAACACTGAAGCTTTCTTT.

This clonotype was seen a handful of times. The CDR3, as DNA: TGTGCCAGCAGCCTAAAAGGCTACGAGCAGTACTTC. It translates to CASSLKGYEQYF. The genes are TRBV7-2 and TRBJ2-7; D unclear. V lost 5 bases and J lost 3, with 8 bases in between. CDR1 and CDR2 from the germline V gene are SGHTA and FQGNSA. This CDR3 spans 12 amino acids.

This clonotype was observed many times. This rearrangement joins TRBV11-2 to TRBJ1-2; D perhaps matches TRBD1 (6 bases). Germline V gives CDR1 SGHAT, CDR2 FQNNGV. Trimming shortened V by 2 bases and J by 7 bases, and 11 bases separated the two germline ends. This CDR3 is built from 13 residues. This CDR3 reads CASSLNRERGYTF. The DNA for the CDR3 is TGTGCCAGCAGCTTAAACAGGGAACGTGGCTACACCTTC. The full variable domain, its missing parts supplied by reference TRBV11-2 and TRBJ1-2, is EAGVAQSPRYKIIEKRQSVAFWCNPISGHATLYWYQQILGQGPKLLIQFQNNGVVDDSQLPKDRFSAERLKGVDSTLKIQPAKLEDSAVYLCASSLNRERGYTFGSGTRLTVV.

The table lists this clonotype with many counts. The V call is TRBV4-1, the J call TRBJ2-7, with a tentative D call TRBD1 (6 bases). The V gene lost 0 bases and the J gene lost 0 bases, with 12 bases spanning the gap. This CDR3 has 16 residues. Germline CDR1 reads MGHRA; CDR2 reads YSYEKL. As DNA, the CDR3 is TGCGCCAGCAGCCAAGATCAAGGGACACCCTCCTACGAGCAGTACTTC. This gives the protein CASSQDQGTPSYEQYF.

At least ten counts were recorded for this clonotype. V usage is TRBV27 and J usage is TRBJ1-2; D is perhaps TRBD1 (5 bases). This CDR3 is 18 amino acids long. Looked up from germline, CDR1 is MNHEY and CDR2 is SMNVEV (reference sequence). The V end was cut by 4 bases, the J end by 3 bases, with 24 bases between. CDR3 loop: CASSSQSWAPGRHYGYTF. As DNA, the CDR3 is TGTGCCAGCAGTTCCCAGAGTTGGGCCCCGGGACGTCACTATGGCTACACCTTC.

This clonotype was seen repeatedly, ten times or more. The V gene is TRBV10-3, the J gene TRBJ2-7; TRBD1 matches at 7 bases. This CDR3 comprises 15 residues. Germline values: CDR1 ENHRY, CDR2 SYGVKD. V lost 4 bases and J lost 6; bases outside the gene matches: 12. The CDR3 sequence: CAISALTGLSPEQYF. CDR3 DNA sequence: TGTGCCATCAGTGCCCTGACAGGGCTCTCTCCCGAGCAGTACTTC.

This CDR3 reads CASSVAASGSLGNIQYF. The CDR3, as DNA: TGTGCCAGCAGCGTAGCCGCGAGCGGGAGTCTTGGTAACATTCAGTACTTC. The J gene is TRBJ2-4, the V gene TRBV9; 8 nucleotides line up with TRBD2. Germline values: CDR1 SGDLS, CDR2 YYNGEE. This CDR3 is built from 17 residues. The V gene end was trimmed by 0 bases and the J gene end by 7 bases; junction bases not matched to a gene: 12. Combining the CDR3 with reference TRBV9 and TRBJ2-4 gives the whole variable domain DSGVTQTPKHLITATGQRVTLRCSPRSGDLSVYWYQQSLDQGLQFLIQYYNGEERAKGNILERFSAQQFPDLHSELNLSSLELGDSALYFCASSVAASGSLGNIQYFGAGTRLSVL.

This clonotype was counted at least ten times. CDR3 region: CSALAGTGGAYEQYF. Here the CDR3 DNA reads TGCAGCGCCCTAGCCGGGACAGGGGGCGCGTACGAGCAGTACTTC. The rearrangement links TRBV29-1 to TRBJ2-7; 12 bases match TRBD1. The germline CDR1 and CDR2 sequences are SQVTM and ANQGSEA. This CDR3 region has 15 residues. With V trimmed by 7 bases and J by 4 bases, 11 bases remained unmatched.